The 22 T cell receptor beta chains below were found in one sample sequenced in a study of blood T cell repertoires in COVID-19. Generated by immunoSEQ multiplex PCR, the TCRdb table keeps only in-frame clones and is missing some. This sample yields 200,000 to 250,000 clones, of which approximately 87% are seen a single time; approximately 6.2% belongs to the top ten. Sequenced: peripheral blood. These receptor sequences come from a man aged 55 to 70 who had recovered from COVID-19.

The rearrangement links TRBV11-3 to TRBJ2-3; the D gene is possibly TRBD1 (6 bases). The CDR3 has 14 residues. Trimming took off 3 bases at V and 2 bases at J, with 9 bases between the two ends. Germline loops: CDR1 SGHNT, CDR2 YENEEA. The CDR3 region is CASSFGQSTDTQYF. Written as DNA, the CDR3 is TGTGCCAGCAGCTTTGGACAGTCCACAGATACGCAGTATTTT. The whole variable domain, filled in from reference TRBV11-3 and TRBJ2-3, reads EAGVVQSPRYKIIEKKQPVAFWCNPISGHNTLYWYLQNLGQGPELLIRYENEEAVDDSQLPKDRFSAERLKGVDSTLKIQPAELGDSAVYLCASSFGQSTDTQYFGPGTRLTVL.

This rearrangement joins TRBV7-2 to TRBJ1-1, with D perhaps TRBD1 (5 bases). The germline V gene has CDR1 SGHTA and CDR2 FQGNSA. V lost 0 bases and J 4 bases, leaving 12 bases between the germline ends. The CDR3 has 15 residues. This chain's CDR3 is CASSLAGGRLTEAFF. The CDR3 DNA reads TGTGCCAGCAGCTTAGCGGGGGGGAGACTCACTGAAGCTTTCTTT.

The chain is built from TRBV11-2 and TRBJ2-1; TRBD2 is a possible D gene (6 bases). V gave up 0 bases and J gave up 6 bases, with 12 bases separating them. Germline lookup yields CDR1 SGHAT and CDR2 FQNNGV. The CDR3 covers 15 residues. The CDR3 sequence is CASSLDGGTLNEQFF. The CDR3, as DNA: TGTGCCAGCAGCTTAGATGGGGGGACCCTCAATGAGCAGTTCTTC.

This clone was seen a handful of times. The same CDR3 can be traced to other DNA sequences in this sample. The chain links TRBV9 to TRBJ2-2, with a possible D match to TRBD2 (5 bases). From germline, CDR1 is SGDLS and CDR2 YYNGEE. Trimming shortened V by 0 bases and J by 5 bases, and 5 bases separated the two germline ends. CDR3 size: 13 residues. The CDR3 reads CASSVAGTGELFF. The CDR3 coding sequence is TGTGCCAGCAGCGTAGCGGGGACCGGGGAGCTGTTTTTT. Variable domain in full (rest from reference TRBV9 and TRBJ2-2): DSGVTQTPKHLITATGQRVTLRCSPRSGDLSVYWYQQSLDQGLQFLIQYYNGEERAKGNILERFSAQQFPDLHSELNLSSLELGDSALYFCASSVAGTGELFFGEGSRLTVL.

This sequence joins TRBV5-4 and TRBJ2-1; a weak D match, TRBD1 (6 bases). Trimming pared 0 bases from V and 3 bases from J, leaving 10 bases between. Germline CDR1 reads SGHNT; CDR2 reads YYREEE (reference sequence). CDR3 size: 15 residues. The CDR3 is CASSLGPGDYNEQFF. CDR3 sequence (DNA): TGTGCCAGCAGCTTGGGGCCAGGGGACTACAATGAGCAGTTCTTC. The full variable domain, with the rest looked up from reference TRBV5-4 and TRBJ2-1, is ETGVTQSPTHLIKTRGQQVTLRCSSQSGHNTVSWYQQALGQGPQFIFQYYREEENGRGNFPPRFSGLQFPNYSSELNVNALELDDSALYLCASSLGPGDYNEQFFGPGTRLTVL.

This chain uses TRBV7-9 with TRBJ1-1; a weak D match, TRBD1 (6 bases). Per germline, CDR1 SEHNR and CDR2 FQNEAQ (reference sequence). There are 14 residues in the CDR3. Trimming removed 3 bases from V and 3 bases from J, with 11 bases in between. This CDR3 reads CASSLRGGDTEAFF. The DNA of the CDR3 is TGTGCCAGCAGCTTGAGAGGGGGTGACACTGAAGCTTTCTTT.

Only one count was recorded for this clone. The chain couples TRBV7-6 to TRBJ2-3, with TRBD2 identical over 7 bases. Per the germline V gene, CDR1 is SGHVS and CDR2 is FNYEAQ. The length of the CDR3 is 17 residues. With 5 bases clipped from V and 0 bases from J, the junction kept 11 bases outside the gene matches. The CDR3 sequence is CASSPMGGGLSTDTQYF. DNA for the CDR3: TGTGCCAGCAGCCCTATGGGGGGGGGACTTAGCACAGATACGCAGTATTTT. Together with reference TRBV7-6 and TRBJ2-3, the CDR3 gives the full variable domain: GAGVSQSPRYKVTKRGQDVALRCDPISGHVSLYWYRQALGQGPEFLTYFNYEAQQDKSGLPNDRFSAERPEGSISTLTIQRTEQRDSAMYRCASSPMGGGLSTDTQYFGPGTRLTVL.

The gene calls are TRBV28 and TRBJ1-5, with unresolved D. The CDR3 is 15 amino acids. The germline V gene has CDR1 MDHEN and CDR2 SYDVKM. The ends were cut back, 7 bases at V and 10 bases at J, with 23 bases in the middle. The CDR3 loop is CASTAPTAHWSPQHF. The CDR3 bases are TGTGCCAGCACTGCCCCGACGGCCCACTGGAGCCCCCAGCATTTT.

This rearrangement joins TRBV7-2 to TRBJ1-2; D uncertain. Trimming left V 5 bases short and J 4 bases short, with 14 bases between. Germline V gives CDR1 SGHTA, CDR2 FQGNSA. The CDR3 extends over 14 amino acids. This CDR3 reads CASSVDGVPYGYTF. The CDR3 bases are TGTGCCAGCAGCGTTGACGGAGTCCCCTATGGCTACACCTTC.

The chain links TRBV30 to TRBJ1-4; 7 nucleotides align to TRBD1. The CDR3 contains 13 residues. Germline V gene sequence: CDR1 GTSNPN, CDR2 SVGIG (reference sequence). The V gene end was trimmed by 5 bases and the J gene end by 2 bases; junction bases not matched to a gene: 2. The CDR3 spells CAWDRATNEKLFF. In nucleotides, the CDR3 is TGTGCCTGGGACAGGGCGACTAATGAAAAACTGTTTTTT.

J is TRBJ2-1 and V is TRBV15; D possibly corresponds to TRBD2 (6 bases). This CDR3 comprises 19 residues. Germline V lookup: CDR1 LNHNV, CDR2 YYDKDF (reference sequence). Deletions cut 0 bases from V and 0 bases from J, with 18 bases between. The CDR3 bases are TGTGCCACCAGCAGAGATCGGGTGCTAGCGCAGAGCTCCTACAATGAGCAGTTCTTC. Its translation: CATSRDRVLAQSSYNEQFF.

The V call is TRBV3-1 (or the pseudogene TRBV3-2), the J call TRBJ1-5; possibly TRBD1 for D (6 bases). The germline V gene encodes CDR1 LGHDT and CDR2 YNNKEL (reference sequence). Deletions cut 5 bases from V and 5 bases from J, with 16 bases between. This CDR3 region has 15 residues. The CDR3 DNA sequence: TGTGCCAGCAGCTCTCAGACAGGTGGTTATCAGCCCCAGCATTTT. It translates to CASSSQTGGYQPQHF.

V and J are TRBV28 and TRBJ2-2, with 9 nucleotides matching TRBD2. Germline trimming cut 1 base from V and 3 bases from J; bases unmatched to any gene: 12. Looked up from germline, CDR1 is MDHEN and CDR2 is SYDVKM. The CDR3 extends over 19 amino acids. CDR3 region: CASSLLAQSRGRDTGELFF. CDR3 bases: TGTGCCAGCAGTTTATTGGCCCAGTCGCGCGGGAGGGACACCGGGGAGCTGTTTTTT.

The chain recombines TRBV12-5 with TRBJ2-1, with a possible D match to TRBD2 (5 bases). V lost 6 bases and J lost 2, with 11 bases in between. CDR3 size: 14 residues. The germline V gene has CDR1 LGHNT and CDR2 FRNRAP. This CDR3 is CASGRGFTYNEQFF. CDR3 in DNA: TGTGCTAGTGGCCGAGGGTTTACCTACAATGAGCAGTTCTTC. Based on the CDR3 plus reference TRBV12-5 and TRBJ2-1, the full variable domain is DARVTQTPRHKVTEMGQEVTMRCQPILGHNTVFWYRQTMMQGLELLAYFRNRAPLDDSGMPKDRFSAEMPDATLATLKIQPSEPRDSAVYFCASGRGFTYNEQFFGPGTRLTVL.

This chain uses TRBV7-3 with TRBJ1-2, with D maybe TRBD1 (6 bases). The CDR3 contains 13 residues. Trimming stripped 5 bases from V and 2 bases from J, with 9 bases between. Germline V lookup: CDR1 SGHTA, CDR2 FQGTGA. CDR3: CASSHGQNYGYTF. The CDR3 DNA reads TGTGCCAGCAGCCACGGACAGAACTATGGCTACACCTTC. The full variable domain, its missing parts supplied by reference TRBV7-3 and TRBJ1-2, is GAGVSQTPSNKVTEKGKYVELRCDPISGHTALYWYRQSLGQGPEFLIYFQGTGAADDSGLPNDRFFAVRPEGSVSTLKIQRTERGDSAVYLCASSHGQNYGYTFGSGTRLTVV.

The chain carries TRBV13 and TRBJ2-7; 10 bases match TRBD2. The CDR3 totals 14 residues. The germline CDR1 and CDR2 sequences are PRHDT and FYEKMQ (reference sequence). After removal of 3 bases from V and 3 bases from J, the junction contained 2 bases not matched to a gene. CDR3 region: CASSFKRGGYEQYF. The CDR3 DNA follows: TGTGCCAGCAGCTTTAAGCGGGGGGGCTACGAGCAGTACTTC.

The chain is built from TRBV30 and TRBJ2-6, with D possibly being TRBD1 (6 bases). Germline assignment: CDR1 GTSNPN and CDR2 SVGIG (reference sequence). The CDR3 extends over 14 amino acids. Trimming took 4 bases from V and 2 from J, leaving 9 bases between them. The CDR3, as DNA: TGTGCCTGGAACAGGGACCCTGGGGCCAACGTCCTGACTTTC. This codes for CAWNRDPGANVLTF.

The V call is TRBV6-2 or TRBV6-3, the J call TRBJ2-3, with D possibly TRBD1 on 5 matching bases. Germline V gene data show CDR1 as MNHEY and CDR2 as SVGEGT. Trimming stripped 4 bases from V and 7 bases from J, with 18 bases between. There are 15 residues in the CDR3. The CDR3, as DNA: TGTGCCAGCAGTTTAGTCAGGGTACTACCTAATACGCAGTATTTT. This gives the protein CASSLVRVLPNTQYF.

The chain combines TRBV7-2 with TRBJ2-3; the D gene is possibly TRBD1 (5 bases). V lost 4 bases and J 5 bases, leaving 10 bases between the germline ends. Per germline, CDR1 SGHTA and CDR2 FQGNSA. This CDR3 contains 13 residues. The CDR3 sequence: CASSYQGRDTQYF. CDR3 nucleotide sequence: TGTGCCAGCAGCTACCAGGGAAGAGATACGCAGTATTTT. The full variable domain, completed using reference TRBV7-2 and TRBJ2-3, is GAGVSQSPSNKVTEKGKDVELRCDPISGHTALYWYRQSLGQGLEFLIYFQGNSAPDKSGLPSDRFSAERTGGSVSTLTIQRTQQEDSAVYLCASSYQGRDTQYFGPGTRLTVL.

Ten or more counts support this clone. The V gene is TRBV7-9, the J gene TRBJ2-5; possible D gene TRBD1, 5 bases. V was pared by 5 bases and J by 4 bases, with 14 bases between. Germline-derived CDR1 and CDR2 are SEHNR and FQNEAQ (reference sequence). The CDR3 runs 14 residues. The CDR3 sequence is CASSLKVGRETQYF. DNA for the CDR3: TGTGCCAGCAGCCTTAAGGTGGGGCGAGAGACCCAGTACTTC.

The genes are TRBV15 and TRBJ1-2; no reliable D call. Germline CDR1 reads LNHNV; CDR2 reads YYDKDF (reference sequence). This CDR3 is 13 amino acids long. Trimming removed 5 bases at V and 0 bases at J, with 7 bases between. The CDR3 reads CATSSVANYGYTF. The CDR3 DNA sequence: TGTGCCACCAGCTCAGTTGCTAACTATGGCTACACCTTC.

This chain uses TRBV6-5 with TRBJ1-6; D possibly corresponds to TRBD1 (6 bases). The germline V gene encodes CDR1 MNHEY and CDR2 SVGAGI. This CDR3 has 16 amino acids. V dropped 3 bases and J dropped 7 bases, with 16 bases sitting between them. CDR3 sequence: CASSYTGDTTNSPLHF. The CDR3 DNA reads as TGTGCCAGCAGTTATACCGGGGACACGACAAATTCACCCCTCCACTTT.